The next 6 T cell receptor beta chains were all read from a single sample in a study of shared clonotypes between healthy human individuals. Profiled with immunoSEQ multiplex PCR; TCRdb holds only in-frame clones, not every one. Among about 2.1 million clones listed, under 95% were seen once. Terminally differentiated effector memory CD45RA+ cells were excluded from the naive CD8 cells, which were CD45RO-negative and positively selected for CCR7. Sequenced: naive CD8+ T cells from PBMCs. Source of these receptors: a young man in good health. Some clones in this sample may be carry-over from other donors' samples.

The V call is TRBV7-3, the J call TRBJ2-1, with 10 positions matching TRBD2. This CDR3 is 17 amino acids long. Germline V gene data show CDR1 as SGHTA and CDR2 as FQGTGA. The junction had 11 bases not matched to a gene; V was cut back by 4 bases and J by 5 bases. The CDR3 spells CASSSSGGLAYNNEQFF. CDR3 DNA: TGTGCCAGCAGCTCCTCGGGGGGACTAGCGTATAACAATGAGCAGTTCTTC.

V gene TRBV10-3 combines with J gene TRBJ2-3; TRBD2 matches 14 bases. CDR3 length: 19 amino acids. Germline V lookup: CDR1 ENHRY, CDR2 SYGVKD. J was trimmed by 1 base and V by 6 bases; bases with no gene match: 12. The CDR3 bases are TGTGCCATCAGAGTCCCGGGACTAGCGGGAGTAAGTGGCACAGATACGCAGTATTTT. The encoded protein is CAIRVPGLAGVSGTDTQYF.

The chain employs TRBV6-5 and TRBJ2-1; TRBD2 is a possible D gene (6 bases). V lost 0 bases, J lost 6 bases, and 15 bases lay in between. The germline V gene has CDR1 MNHEY and CDR2 SVGAGI. CDR3 length: 16 amino acids. The CDR3: CASSYSAGLESNEQFF. The CDR3 nucleotides read TGTGCCAGCAGTTACTCCGCGGGACTGGAGAGCAATGAGCAGTTCTTC.

The V gene is TRBV28, the J gene TRBJ2-7; a possible D gene is TRBD1 (7 bases). CDR3 size: 15 residues. V was pared by 3 bases and J by 6 bases, with 18 bases between. Germline CDR1 is MDHEN and CDR2 is SYDVKM. CDR3 amino acids: CASSFPPGGSGEQYF. The CDR3 nucleotides read TGTGCCAGCAGTTTCCCGCCAGGGGGGTCTGGCGAGCAGTACTTC.

The chain uses TRBV19 and TRBJ2-3; 8 nucleotides agree with TRBD2. V lost 9 bases and J lost 6; bases outside the gene matches: 14. Germline V lookup: CDR1 LNHDA, CDR2 SQIVND (reference sequence). The CDR3 has 15 residues. The CDR3 coding sequence is TGTGCCAGCCTCCGTAGCGGGGACGGGAGGGATACGCAGTATTTT. Translation gives CASLRSGDGRDTQYF.

This chain joins TRBV6-5 and TRBJ2-7; 8 bases align to TRBD1. V lost 5 bases and J lost 3; bases outside the gene matches: 9. This CDR3 is 15 amino acids long. Germline V gene lookup returns CDR1 MNHEY and CDR2 SVGAGI. CDR3 loop: CASSPGQGSHYEQYF. The CDR3 region has the DNA TGTGCCAGCAGTCCAGGACAGGGATCCCACTACGAGCAGTACTTC.